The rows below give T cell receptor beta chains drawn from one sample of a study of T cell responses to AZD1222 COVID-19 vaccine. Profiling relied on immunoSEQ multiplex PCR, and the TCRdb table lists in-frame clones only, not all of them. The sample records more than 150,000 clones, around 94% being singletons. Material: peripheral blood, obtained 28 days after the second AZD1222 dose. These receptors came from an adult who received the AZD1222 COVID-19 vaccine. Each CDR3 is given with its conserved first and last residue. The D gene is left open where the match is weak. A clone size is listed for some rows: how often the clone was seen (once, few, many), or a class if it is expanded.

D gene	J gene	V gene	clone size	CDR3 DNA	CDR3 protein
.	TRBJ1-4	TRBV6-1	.	TGTGCCAGCAGTGAAAGAACAAGGAATGAAAAACTGTTTTTT	CASSERTRNEKLFF
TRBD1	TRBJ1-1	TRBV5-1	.	TGCGCCAGCAGCTATCCTCAGGGGGCGATGTACACTGAAGCTTTCTTT	CASSYPQGAMYTEAFF
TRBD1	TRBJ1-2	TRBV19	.	TGTGCCAGTAGTATGAGGGACAGAGGCAATGGCTACACCTTC	CASSMRDRGNGYTF
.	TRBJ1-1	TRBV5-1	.	TGCGCCAGCAGCCCGGGACTGAAGAACACTGAAGCTTTCTTT	CASSPGLKNTEAFF
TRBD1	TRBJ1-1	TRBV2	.	TGTGCCAGCAGTGATGGACAGGGAGACACTGAAGCTTTCTTT	CASSDGQGDTEAFF
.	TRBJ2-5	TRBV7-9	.	TGTGCCAGCAGCCCGAGGGGAGGCGAGACCCAGTACTTC	CASSPRGGETQYF
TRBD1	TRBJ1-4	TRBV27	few	TGTGCCAGCAGTCCAGACAGGGGAGTAAATGAAAAACTGTTTTTT	CASSPDRGVNEKLFF
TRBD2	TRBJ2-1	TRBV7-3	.	TGTGCCAGCAGCTTAAACCCAATGACTAGCGGGAGCATCGATGAGCAGTTCTTC	CASSLNPMTSGSIDEQFF
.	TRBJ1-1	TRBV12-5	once	TGTGCTAGTGGTTTTTCAGCCTGGAACACTGAAGCTTTCTTT	CASGFSAWNTEAFF
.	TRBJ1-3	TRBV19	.	TGTGCCAGTGCACGGGGAGGCGGGAGGCCCGTAGGTGGAAACACCATATATTTT	CASARGGGRPVGGNTIYF
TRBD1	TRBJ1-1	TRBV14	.	TGTGCCAGCAGCCCCAGGCCATCCAGGGGGCTGAACACTGAAGCTTTCTTT	CASSPRPSRGLNTEAFF
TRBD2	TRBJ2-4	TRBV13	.	TGTGCCAGCAGCTGGCGTCTAGCGGGGGTCCTAGCCAAAAACATTCAGTACTTC	CASSWRLAGVLAKNIQYF
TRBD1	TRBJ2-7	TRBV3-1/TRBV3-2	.	TGTGCCAGCAGCCAGAAGGACAGGCGCGGGTACGAGCAGTACTTC	CASSQKDRRGYEQYF
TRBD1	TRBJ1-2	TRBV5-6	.	TGTGCCAGCAGCTCCATAACATCGACAGGGGGCACCTATGGCTACACCTTC	CASSSITSTGGTYGYTF
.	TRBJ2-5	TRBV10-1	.	TGCGCCAGCAGTGAGAGTCTAGCGAGGGGGACCCAGTACTTC	CASSESLARGTQYF
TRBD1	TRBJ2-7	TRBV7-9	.	TGTGCCAGCAGCCCGCGGACAGGGGTTATGGAGCAGTACTTC	CASSPRTGVMEQYF
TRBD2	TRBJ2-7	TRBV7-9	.	TGTGCCAGCAGCTTAGCGCTGGGAGGGGAACGTTCCTACGAGCAGTACTTC	CASSLALGGERSYEQYF
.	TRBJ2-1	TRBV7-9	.	TGTGCCAGCAGCCTCAGGGGCCTCTACAATGAGCAGTTCTTC	CASSLRGLYNEQFF
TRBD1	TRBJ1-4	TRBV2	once	TGTGCCAGCAGCACCGGGACAGGGGGTAATGAAAAACTGTTTTTT	CASSTGTGGNEKLFF
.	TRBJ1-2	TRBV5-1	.	TGCGCCAGCAGCCTGGACGGAAAACTCCACTATGGCTACACCTTC	CASSLDGKLHYGYTF
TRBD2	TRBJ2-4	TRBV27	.	TGTGCCAGCAGTCTCGTGCCACCCGGGGGGGCGGGGTTTCTCGCCAAAAACATTCAGTACTTC	CASSLVPPGGAGFLAKNIQYF
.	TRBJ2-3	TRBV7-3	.	TGTGCCAGCAGCTTAGCAGGGGCCACAGATACGCAGTATTTT	CASSLAGATDTQYF
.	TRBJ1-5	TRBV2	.	TGTGCCAGCAGTGAAGGTCGCAGTTATCAGCCCCAGCATTTT	CASSEGRSYQPQHF
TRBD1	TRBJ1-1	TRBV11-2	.	TGTGCCAGCAGCTCGACAGGGGGGGTTTATACTGAAGCTTTCTTT	CASSSTGGVYTEAFF
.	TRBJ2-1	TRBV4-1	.	TGCGCCAGCAGCCAGATAGGAGGACGGAGGGATAGGAATGAGCAGTTCTTC	CASSQIGGRRDRNEQFF
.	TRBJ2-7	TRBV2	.	TGTGCCAGCAGTGAAGCAGGCTACGAGCAGTACTTC	CASSEAGYEQYF
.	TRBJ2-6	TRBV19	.	TGTGCCAGTAGTATCGGACTCTTCAGCTCTGGGGCCAACGTCCTGACTTTC	CASSIGLFSSGANVLTF
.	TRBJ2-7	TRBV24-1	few	TGTGCCACCGCAGGGGTCGGCTACCCGTACGAGCAGTACTTC	CATAGVGYPYEQYF
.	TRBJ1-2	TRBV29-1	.	TGCAGCGTTGGAGGGTCTTATGGCTACACCTTC	CSVGGSYGYTF
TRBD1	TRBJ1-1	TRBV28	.	TGTGCCAGCAGTTCCCCCCAGGGGGCGAAGCGAGGAACTGAAGCTTTCTTT	CASSSPQGAKRGTEAFF
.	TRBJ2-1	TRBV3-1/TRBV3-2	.	TGTGCCAGCAGCTGGACGGGGTATGAGCAGTTCTTC	CASSWTGYEQFF
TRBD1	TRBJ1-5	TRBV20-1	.	TGCAGTGCTAGTACGCCGACAGGGGACAATCAGCCCCAGCATTTT	CSASTPTGDNQPQHF
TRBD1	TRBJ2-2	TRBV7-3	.	TGTGCCAGCAGCTTTGGGGACAGTAACACCGGGGAGCTGTTTTTT	CASSFGDSNTGELFF
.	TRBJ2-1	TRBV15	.	TGTGCCACCAGCGACCTTATTTCTAGCTCCTACAATGAGCAGTTCTTC	CATSDLISSSYNEQFF